This TCR beta chain appears in the sequencing data of a study of shared clonotypes between healthy human individuals. Across the study: Participating donors consisted of a couple of women and a few men aged 18 to 49.

This CDR3 is 15 amino acids long. Germline V gene data show CDR1 as MNHEY and CDR2 as SMNVEV (reference sequence). V lost 3 bases, J lost 3 bases, and 5 bases stayed unmatched. Naive CD8 cells lacked CD45RO, underwent positive selection for CCR7 and left out terminally differentiated effector memory CD45RA+ cells. Assay: immunoSEQ multiplex PCR; the TCRdb copy retains only in-frame clones and omits some. The repertoire holds roughly 850,000 clones, with roughly 96% as singletons. The chain is built from TRBV27 and TRBJ2-7, with 10 bases that match TRBD1. Material: naive CD8+ T cells sorted from blood. The receptor's source is a man aged 25-45 years in good health. CDR3: CASSLQGQGLYEQYF. The CDR3 coding sequence is TGTGCCAGCAGTTTGCAGGGACAGGGGCTCTACGAGCAGTACTTC.